This TCR beta chain was sequenced in a study of OX40 agonist ivuxolimab in advanced cancers. Across the whole study: Subjects had a mean age of around 60 years, with a range of roughly 23 to 80; less than 90% were male. Broader study findings: Averaging showed that CD8+ T cells had more expanded clones than CD4+ did.

Notes on this clone: Its specificity is not known.

The protocol was immunoSEQ multiplex PCR, while the TCRdb copy is restricted to in-frame clones and leaves out a portion. The profile shows 20,000 to 30,000 clones, approximately 75% of them singletons. Per the germline V gene, CDR1 is SEHNR and CDR2 is FQNEAQ (reference sequence). The V end was cut by 4 bases, the J end by 0 bases, with 4 bases between. This CDR3 has 12 amino acids. The source of this sequence is an adult with an advanced solid tumor such as melanoma, head and neck, liver or kidney cancer. V is TRBV7-9 and J is TRBJ2-7; no clear D gene. Material: CD4+ or CD8+ T cells sorted from blood, obtained in a trial of the OX40 agonist ivuxolimab. CDR3: CASSYHSYEQYF. The CDR3 nucleotides are TGTGCCAGCAGCTACCACTCCTACGAGCAGTACTTC.